The entry that follows covers one T cell receptor (beta chain) sequence. CDR1 SGDLS and CDR2 YYNGEE come from the germline V gene. Trimming removed 0 bases at V and 5 bases at J, with 15 bases between. The CDR3 sequence is 16 residues long. Data came from immunoSEQ multiplex PCR; TCRdb stores just in-frame clones and leaves some out. The data hold more than 300,000 clones, with approximately 89% observed a single time. The data belong to a study of blood T cell repertoires in COVID-19. Study-wide context: From the United States, Italy and Spain came samples of acute and convalescent COVID-19. PBMCs, B-cell-depleted T cells, or T cells provided the cDNA or gDNA that made up the material.

A case of COVID-19 had been met by exposed participants within 2 weeks before study entry. This TCR was sampled from a woman in her forties who had been exposed to COVID-19. This chain links TRBV9 with TRBJ2-4; D remains ambiguous. The sequenced sample was PBMCs or T cells enriched from blood (not recorded which). CDR3 amino acids: CASSVAASVGENIQYF. The CDR3 DNA is TGTGCCAGCAGCGTAGCCGCCAGCGTTGGCGAAAACATTCAGTACTTC.